This T cell receptor (beta chain) was retrieved from a study of Tregs in tolerant kidney transplant recipients. Using immunoSEQ multiplex PCR, the repertoire was profiled, and TCRdb retains in-frame clones only, with some absent. Of around 230,000 clones in the sample, 80% to 85% were seen once. The clonotype comes from a human donor in good health. Material for sequencing was CD4+ T cells from blood.

In DNA, the CDR3 is TGTGCCAGCAGCTCGAGCGGGAGGGCCTCCCAGCAGTACTTC. Protein product: CASSSSGRASQQYF. The rearrangement uses TRBV7-9 and TRBJ2-7; 10 bases line up with TRBD2. The germline gives CDR1 SEHNR, CDR2 FQNEAQ (reference sequence). J was trimmed by 8 bases and V by 4 bases; bases with no gene match: 8. The CDR3 covers 14 residues.